A selection of T cell receptor beta chains follows, all from one sample in a study of a mutant IDH1 vaccine in newly diagnosed glioma. Measured with immunoSEQ multiplex PCR; TCRdb has only the in-frame clones, and not every one. Here the sample spans some 19,000 clones, over 75% being singletons. Sequencing was performed on PBMCs, taken from a glioma patient treated with radiotherapy, temozolomide or both. The receptors here all came from a man aged 35 to 55 with glioma. The CDR3 runs from the conserved cysteine through the conserved F or W. D genes are given only for firm matches. Some rows mark clone size as missing; the rest say once, few, many or name a class of expanded clone.

size | J | D | V | DNA | CDR3
. | TRBJ2-5 | TRBD1 | TRBV7-2 | TGTGCCAGCAGATCGTGGGGACAGGGGGCCGGGGAGACCCAGTACTTC | CASRSWGQGAGETQYF
. | TRBJ1-2 | TRBD1 | TRBV6-1 | TGTGCCAGCAGCCAACAGGGGGGGGAGGGCTATGGCTACACCTTC | CASSQQGGEGYGYTF
. | TRBJ2-2 | . | TRBV2 | TGTGCCAGCAAGAAGGGGACGAACACCGGGGAGCTGTTTTTT | CASKKGTNTGELFF
. | TRBJ1-1 | . | TRBV5-4 | TGTGCCAGCAGCTTGGATCTGGGCCAGAACACTGAAGCTTTCTTT | CASSLDLGQNTEAFF
once | TRBJ2-2 | TRBD2 | TRBV19 | TGTGCCAGCCAGTATAGATCTTATCTAGCGGGAGATAACACCGGGGAGCTGTTTTTT | CASQYRSYLAGDNTGELFF
. | TRBJ2-2 | . | TRBV7-6 | TGTGCCAGCAGCGCCGGGACTCAAATCACCGGGGAGCTGTTTTTT | CASSAGTQITGELFF
. | TRBJ2-3 | TRBD2 | TRBV6-4 | TGTGCCAGCAGTGAGCGACTAGCAGGAGATACGCAGTATTTT | CASSERLAGDTQYF
. | TRBJ2-5 | . | TRBV19 | TGTGCCAGTACCAACGGTGCGGGCTTAGGGGAGACCCAGTACTTC | CASTNGAGLGETQYF
. | TRBJ2-3 | . | TRBV7-7 | TGTGCTAGCAGCGCCACGGGAAAGGCAGATACGCAGTATTTT | CASSATGKADTQYF
. | TRBJ1-2 | . | TRBV5-1 | TGCGCCAGCAGCTCACAGGGCGGGAACTATGGCTACACCTTC | CASSSQGGNYGYTF
. | TRBJ1-5 | TRBD1 | TRBV7-2 | TGTGCCAGCAGCACCGGACAGGGACGAAATCAGCCCCAGCATTTT | CASSTGQGRNQPQHF
. | TRBJ1-2 | TRBD1 | TRBV10-3 | TGTGCCATCAGTGAAGAGGCAGGGGGTATCTATGGCTACACCTTC | CAISEEAGGIYGYTF
. | TRBJ2-7 | . | TRBV19 | TGTGCCAGTAGTATTGACCGATCCTACGAGCAGTACTTC | CASSIDRSYEQYF
. | TRBJ2-5 | . | TRBV19 | TGTGCCAGTAGTCCCATCATCCGGGAGACCCAGTACTTC | CASSPIIRETQYF
. | TRBJ2-2 | . | TRBV29-1 | TGCAGCGTGGGACTCCTCCCCGCCGGGGAGCTGTTTTTT | CSVGLLPAGELFF
. | TRBJ1-1 | . | TRBV2 | TGTGCCAGCAGTGAAGAGGACACTGAAGCTTTCTTT | CASSEEDTEAFF
. | TRBJ2-2 | . | TRBV6-1 | TGTGCCAGCAGTGGGACTAGGGGGGCATCGAACACCGGGGAGCTGTTTTTT | CASSGTRGASNTGELFF
. | TRBJ2-7 | . | TRBV5-4 | TGTGCCAGCAGCTCGGGGTCGGGGGCGCTGGTCTACGAGCAGTACTTC | CASSSGSGALVYEQYF
few | TRBJ1-1 | . | TRBV10-1 | TGCGCCAGCAGTGGCACCGATTCCATGAACACTGAAGCTTTCTTT | CASSGTDSMNTEAFF
. | TRBJ1-2 | . | TRBV28 | TGTGCCAGCAGTGATGCCGAGGGCTACACCTTC | CASSDAEGYTF
. | TRBJ2-3 | . | TRBV4-3 | TGCGCCAGCAGCCAAGATTGGGGTCGGAGCACAGATACGCAGTATTTT | CASSQDWGRSTDTQYF
once | TRBJ2-7 | . | TRBV19 | TGTGCCACAGCCGTAACGGGGGAGGAGATGTACGAGCAGTACTTC | CATAVTGEEMYEQYF
. | TRBJ2-2 | TRBD1 | TRBV7-8 | TGTGCCAGCAGCTTTGGGACAGGGTCCGGGGAGCTGTTTTTT | CASSFGTGSGELFF
. | TRBJ1-1 | TRBD1 | TRBV28 | TGTGCCAGCAGCCTCCGGGACAGGGATATAGCTTTCTTT | CASSLRDRDIAFF
. | TRBJ1-2 | . | TRBV2 | TGTGCCAGCAGTGAAGCGCTTCTTGGGCAGGCAAATGCTAACTATGGCTACACCTTC | CASSEALLGQANANYGYTF